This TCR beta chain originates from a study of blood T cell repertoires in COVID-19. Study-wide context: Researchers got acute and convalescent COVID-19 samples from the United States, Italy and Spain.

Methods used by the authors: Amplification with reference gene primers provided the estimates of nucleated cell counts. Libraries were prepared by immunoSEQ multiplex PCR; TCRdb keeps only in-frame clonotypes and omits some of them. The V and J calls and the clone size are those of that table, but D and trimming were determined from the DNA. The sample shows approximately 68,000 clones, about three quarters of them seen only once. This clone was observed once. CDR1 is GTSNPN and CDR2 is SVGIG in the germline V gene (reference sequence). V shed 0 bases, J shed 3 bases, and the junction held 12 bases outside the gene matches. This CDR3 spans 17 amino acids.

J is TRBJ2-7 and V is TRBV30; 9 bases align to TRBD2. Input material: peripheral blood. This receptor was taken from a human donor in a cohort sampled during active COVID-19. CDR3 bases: TGTGCCTGGAGTGTCGGTCTAGCGGGGTCACCACACTACGAGCAGTACTTC. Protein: CAWSVGLAGSPHYEQYF.